The rows below give T cell receptor beta chains drawn from one sample of a study of graft-versus-host responses after intestinal transplantation. Method: immunoSEQ multiplex PCR; TCRdb's copy keeps in-frame clones and lacks some. Here the sample spans more than 85,000 clones, over 85% being singletons. These receptors' antigens are unknown. The specimen was unstimulated CD8+ T cells sorted from spleen or lymph node cells, collected before intestinal transplant. These TCRs come from a human donor who received an intestinal transplant. Both conserved end residues are part of each CDR3. A D gene is named only where the DNA matches it firmly. Clone size appears in some rows only: once, few, many, or a class for an expanded clone.

cdr3_nt cdr3_aa v_call d_call j_call clone_size
TGTGCCTGGAGTGTACTATCAGGAGCGGGAGGAAAATCTTCCGAGCAGTACTTC CAWSVLSGAGGKSSEQYF TRBV30 TRBD2 TRBJ2-7 few
TGTGCCAGCAACGCCTTAGTAGGGCGAGAGAATGAGCAGTTCTTC CASNALVGRENEQFF TRBV27 - TRBJ2-1 -
TGTGCCAGCAGCTCCTTGGTAGGGGATGAGCAGTTCTTC CASSSLVGDEQFF TRBV7-6 - TRBJ2-1 -
TGTGCCAGTAGTCCGGCGGGAGGGCCAGTCCGCGAGCAGTACTTC CASSPAGGPVREQYF TRBV19 TRBD2 TRBJ2-7 -
TGTGCCAGCAGTACGGGACTAGCGGCCCCGTTTGACGAGCAGTACTTC CASSTGLAAPFDEQYF TRBV28 TRBD2 TRBJ2-7 -
TGTGCCAGCAGCCGATCCGACAGGGGATCCTACGAGCAGTACTTC CASSRSDRGSYEQYF TRBV11-3 TRBD1 TRBJ2-7 -
TGTGCCAGCAGCAGCGGACAGGGGCAGGGCAATGAGCAGTTCTTC CASSSGQGQGNEQFF TRBV5-4 TRBD1 TRBJ2-1 once
TGTGCCAGCAGCTCGGGGGGTCTGGGGCAGCCCCAGCATTTT CASSSGGLGQPQHF TRBV28 - TRBJ1-5 -
TGTGCCAGCAGTTACTCGATGGGGGGAACTGAAGCTTTCTTT CASSYSMGGTEAFF TRBV6-5 - TRBJ1-1 few
TGTGCCAGCAGTTCCCAGGGAGCCCGCGTCAATCAGCCCCAGCATTTT CASSSQGARVNQPQHF TRBV6-5 - TRBJ1-5 -
TGTGCCAGCAGCCCCGAGGGGGCATTCAATGAGCAGTTCTTC CASSPEGAFNEQFF TRBV6-5 TRBD1 TRBJ2-1 once
TGTGCCTGTCAAGGGGACGGAGGCTCCTACAATGAGCAGTTCTTC CACQGDGGSYNEQFF TRBV30 - TRBJ2-1 -
TGCGCCAGCAGCCAATTCCCAAGAGGCGACGAGCAGTACTTC CASSQFPRGDEQYF TRBV4-1 - TRBJ2-7 -
TGTGCCAGCAGTACCCGGGACTCGAGCCCCGGGGAGCTGTTTTTT CASSTRDSSPGELFF TRBV27 - TRBJ2-2 -
TGTGCCTGGAATAGCGGGAGTCGCGACGAGCAGTACTTC CAWNSGSRDEQYF TRBV30 TRBD2 TRBJ2-7 -
TGTGCCAGCAGTTCGGACTGGATTCAACCCTACGAGCAGTACTTC CASSSDWIQPYEQYF TRBV28 - TRBJ2-7 -
TGTGCCAGCAGTTACTCTAGATCTCCTGGGGCCAACGTCCTGACTTTC CASSYSRSPGANVLTF TRBV6-5 - TRBJ2-6 -
TGCGCCAGCAGCCGAGTAGCGGGAGCCTACAATGAGCAGTTCTTC CASSRVAGAYNEQFF TRBV4-1 TRBD2 TRBJ2-1 -
TGTGCCAGCAAGGACTCGCTCCGGAACACAGATACGCAGTATTTT CASKDSLRNTDTQYF TRBV7-9 - TRBJ2-3 -
TGTGCCCCAATGGCCTGCCCCGCTGAAGCTTTCTTT CAPMACPAEAFF TRBV6-4 - TRBJ1-1 -
TGTGCCTGGAGAGTGACAGGGGGCGCGTTCTCTGAAGCTTTCTTT CAWRVTGGAFSEAFF TRBV30 TRBD1 TRBJ1-1 -
TGTGCCTGGAGTGTACTAGCGGGAGGTGTATACAATGAGCAGTTCTTC CAWSVLAGGVYNEQFF TRBV30 TRBD2 TRBJ2-1 -
TGCGCCAGCAGCCAATGGCACCTCCAATCCTACGAGCAGTACTTC CASSQWHLQSYEQYF TRBV4-1 - TRBJ2-7 -
TGCGCCAGCAGCGGCTCGCAAACCGGGGAGCTGTTTTTT CASSGSQTGELFF TRBV5-1 - TRBJ2-2 once
TGTGCCAGCAGTTTATCGGGGGGGTTAGGGTCCTACGAGCAGTACTTC CASSLSGGLGSYEQYF TRBV27 TRBD2 TRBJ2-7 -
TGTGCCAGCAGTTTAGGCGGGGGCATCTACGAGCAGTACTTC CASSLGGGIYEQYF TRBV27 - TRBJ2-7 -
TGTGCCAGCTTCGCCCAAACGGGGGTGTACGAGCAGTACTTC CASFAQTGVYEQYF TRBV2 - TRBJ2-7 -
TGTGCCAGCAGCCCTAAACCCGGGACAGGGGGCTACGAGCAGTACTTC CASSPKPGTGGYEQYF TRBV5-5 TRBD1 TRBJ2-7 -
TGTGCCATCAGTGTGCGGGACAGCTCTGGAAACACCATATATTTT CAISVRDSSGNTIYF TRBV10-3 TRBD1 TRBJ1-3 -
TGTGCCAGCAGCTGGGTTAACCGGGACAGGGAGAATCAGCCCCAGCATTTT CASSWVNRDRENQPQHF TRBV7-8 TRBD1 TRBJ1-5 -
TGTGCCAGCAGCTTATGGACAGGGGGAGGCTACGAGCAGTACTTC CASSLWTGGGYEQYF TRBV7-6 TRBD1 TRBJ2-7 once
TGTGCCAGCAGCCCGACTGACCCTCCCTACGAGCAGTACTTC CASSPTDPPYEQYF TRBV9 - TRBJ2-7 -